Below, 13 T cell receptor beta chains from the same sample are listed, as sequenced in a study of blood T cell repertoires in COVID-19. This table comes from immunoSEQ multiplex PCR, and its TCRdb copy is limited to in-frame clones, with some not included. The sample shows over 80,000 clones, about 87% of them seen only once. The sequenced sample consisted of peripheral blood. These receptors were taken from a human donor in a cohort sampled during active COVID-19.

This rearrangement joins TRBV6-6 to TRBJ1-1, with 8 bases identical to TRBD1. The CDR3 is 13 residues long. V shed 5 bases and J 7 bases; nucleotides not matched to a gene: 6. The V gene's germline CDR1 is MNHNY and CDR2 SVGAGI (reference sequence). The CDR3 reads CASSTRTGREAFF. CDR3 DNA: TGTGCCAGCAGTACACGGACAGGGCGTGAAGCTTTCTTT.

This clone was seen just once. J is TRBJ2-7 and V is TRBV6-6; D remains unclear. This CDR3 comprises 15 residues. Trimming stripped 5 bases from V and 3 bases from J, with 17 bases between. Germline CDR1 MNHNY, CDR2 SVGAGI (reference sequence). The CDR3 loop is CASSLPPPSDYEQYF. CDR3 bases: TGTGCCAGCAGTCTGCCCCCTCCGTCAGACTACGAGCAGTACTTC.

The V gene is TRBV6-5, the J gene TRBJ1-1; the D gene is possibly TRBD1 (6 bases). This CDR3 region has 13 residues. Germline-derived CDR1 and CDR2 are MNHEY and SVGAGI. With 7 bases removed from V and 1 base from J, the gap between germline ends came to 10 bases. CDR3 sequence: CASNRGRNTEAFF. CDR3 bases: TGTGCCAGCAATAGGGGGAGGAACACTGAAGCTTTCTTT.

The rearrangement uses TRBV6-5 and TRBJ1-2, with TRBD1 matching 7 bases. This CDR3 has 16 amino acids. The V and J ends lost 2 bases and 2 bases, in that order; junction bases with no gene match: 8. The germline CDR1 and CDR2 sequences are MNHEY and SVGAGI. CDR3 protein: CASSYTPLGQNYGYTF. The CDR3 DNA sequence: TGTGCCAGCAGTTACACGCCGCTGGGACAGAACTATGGCTACACCTTC.

V gene TRBV15 combines with J gene TRBJ1-2; D is perhaps TRBD1 (5 bases). Germline loops: CDR1 LNHNV, CDR2 YYDKDF (reference sequence). The CDR3 length is 16 residues. The germline V and J ends were trimmed by 0 bases and 0 bases, with 11 bases remaining between them. CDR3 nucleotides: TGTGCCACCAGCAGAGAACGACAGTTAGCTAACTATGGCTACACCTTC. Translated, it gives CATSRERQLANYGYTF.

In nucleotides, the CDR3 is TGTGCCAGCAGCGGAGAGAGTTTACCCACAGATACGCAGTATTTT. Translated, it gives CASSGESLPTDTQYF. The gene calls are TRBV2 and TRBJ2-3; D not resolved. V lost 6 bases and J 2 bases, leaving 15 bases between the germline ends. From germline, CDR1 is SNHLY and CDR2 FYNNEI. This CDR3 has 15 residues.

CDR3 sequence (DNA): TGTGCCAGCCGCCCAATTAGCGGGAGTTTCGTCGCCTACAATGAGCAGTTCTTC. This encodes CASRPISGSFVAYNEQFF. This chain links TRBV2 with TRBJ2-1; 9 bases map to TRBD2. V was clipped by 8 bases and J by 2 bases; unmatched bases: 16. Germline lookup yields CDR1 SNHLY and CDR2 FYNNEI. The CDR3 loop spans 18 amino acids.

This clone occurred a few times. The rearrangement uses TRBV2 and TRBJ1-5; a possible D gene is TRBD1 (6 bases). This CDR3 comprises 14 residues. Germline V gene lookup returns CDR1 SNHLY and CDR2 FYNNEI. Trimming pared 0 bases from V and 6 bases from J, leaving 9 bases between. The CDR3 nucleotides read TGTGCCAGCAGTGAAGCGCGGGGGCTTCAGCCCCAGCATTTT. This codes for CASSEARGLQPQHF. The variable domain in full, completed from reference TRBV2 and TRBJ1-5, reads EPEVTQTPSHQVTQMGQEVILRCVPISNHLYFYWYRQILGQKVEFLVSFYNNEISEKSEIFDDQFSVERPDGSNFTLKIRSTKLEDSAMYFCASSEARGLQPQHFGDGTRLSIL.

This rearrangement joins TRBV16 to TRBJ1-6; 11 bases agree with TRBD1. This CDR3 region has 19 residues. Germline V CDR1 and CDR2: KGHSY, FQNENV. Trimming took 4 bases from V and 6 from J; bases not matched to a gene: 14. The CDR3 coding sequence is TGTGCCAGCAGCCGCCTCGTGAGCCGGACAGGGGGCTTTAATTCACCCCTCCACTTT. Translating gives CASSRLVSRTGGFNSPLHF.

This chain uses TRBV3-1 (or the pseudogene TRBV3-2) with TRBJ2-7; possible D gene TRBD2, 6 bases. Trimming left V 1 base short and J 4 bases short, with 11 bases between. This CDR3 is 14 amino acids long. The germline CDR1 and CDR2 sequences are LGHDT and YNNKEL (reference sequence). CDR3 loop: CASSQGLDGYEQYF. Here the CDR3 DNA reads TGTGCCAGCAGCCAAGGACTAGATGGGTACGAGCAGTACTTC.

The gene calls are TRBV10-3 and TRBJ2-7, with 11 positions matching TRBD1. Germline V gene sequence: CDR1 ENHRY, CDR2 SYGVKD. CDR3 size: 14 residues. Trimming removed 7 bases from V and 5 bases from J; junction bases left unmatched: 7. The DNA of the CDR3 is TGTGCCATCAAACAGGGACAGGGGGGCGACGAGCAGTACTTC. Its translation is CAIKQGQGGDEQYF.

This clone was counted a single time. The chain combines TRBV5-1 with TRBJ1-2; TRBD1 matches 7 bases. The CDR3 is 17 amino acids. Germline trimming cut 8 bases from V and 8 bases from J; bases unmatched to any gene: 24. Germline lookup yields CDR1 SGHRS and CDR2 YFSETQ. The DNA of the CDR3 is TGCGCCAGATGCGCTAAGAAATCCGGGACAGAGCAAAACGGCTACACCTTC. It yields the protein CARCAKKSGTEQNGYTF.

The chain is built from TRBV7-3 and TRBJ1-1; D is perhaps TRBD1 (5 bases). Germline assignment: CDR1 SGHTA and CDR2 FQGTGA. The CDR3 loop spans 15 amino acids. V lost 5 bases, J lost 6 bases, and 19 bases lay in between. The CDR3 loop is CASSDTGQGGPEAFF. CDR3 bases: TGTGCCAGCAGCGACACGGGGCAGGGAGGCCCTGAAGCTTTCTTT. The entire variable domain, with the rest obtained from reference TRBV7-3 and TRBJ1-1, is as follows: GAGVSQTPSNKVTEKGKYVELRCDPISGHTALYWYRQSLGQGPEFLIYFQGTGAADDSGLPNDRFFAVRPEGSVSTLKIQRTERGDSAVYLCASSDTGQGGPEAFFGQGTRLTVV.